These 3 T cell receptor beta chains were all obtained from the same sample, sequenced in a study of cytomegalovirus exposure and HLA in healthy donors. In the PCR, 60 Vbeta and 13 Jbeta primers were used. Clones were sequenced by immunoSEQ multiplex PCR, and TCRdb holds only the in-frame ones, with some missing. The data show 120,000 or so clones, around 82% seen once. The material sequenced was PBMCs. The receptor source for this set is a female donor in good health and CMV-seronegative.

The chain links TRBV4-1 to TRBJ2-2; weak D call: TRBD2 (6 bases). This CDR3 has 17 amino acids. V was clipped by 5 bases and J by 0 bases, with 16 bases between them. Germline V gene data show CDR1 as MGHRA and CDR2 as YSYEKL. CDR3 region: CASSGTFPFSNTGELFF. CDR3 coding DNA: TGCGCCAGCAGCGGGACTTTCCCTTTTTCGAACACCGGGGAGCTGTTTTTT.

The chain links TRBV6-5 to TRBJ2-7; perhaps TRBD1 as D (6 bases). The CDR3 is made up of 13 amino acids. V lost 2 bases and J 1 base, leaving 6 bases between the germline ends. Germline CDR1 is MNHEY and CDR2 is SVGAGI. The CDR3 spells CASSYQGSYEQYF. The CDR3 DNA follows: TGTGCCAGCAGTTACCAGGGGTCCTACGAGCAGTACTTC.

V and J are TRBV10-1 and TRBJ2-3; 8 nucleotides align to TRBD2. The ends lost 6 bases at V and 1 base at J; junction bases unmatched: 6. CDR1 WNHNN and CDR2 SYGVQD come from the germline V gene (reference sequence). CDR3 length: 15 residues. This chain's CDR3 is CASSRGGRGTDTQYF. The CDR3 DNA reads TGCGCCAGCAGCCGGGGGGGCCGAGGCACAGATACGCAGTATTTT.